These 13 T cell receptor beta chains came from one sample sequenced in a study of molecular identifiers for immune sequencing clone quantification. TCRdb re-analysed the PCR reads in MiXCR, keeping a single row per CDR3 protein. Here the sample spans under 600,000 distinct CDR3 sequences, roughly 25% being singletons. Sequencing input: naive CD8+ T cells from blood, with Jurkat cell RNA spiked in. The subset here: FACS-sorted CD8+CD4-CCR7+CD45RA+ naive T cells. The receptor set was obtained from a human donor in good health. Some libraries in this study had Jurkat cell RNA spiked in.

As regards this clonotype: This may stem from a read error, because a much larger clone lies one nucleotide away. The CDR3 DNA is TGTACCAGCAGCGAAATACAGGGGTACGAGCAGTACTTC. Its translation: CTSSEIQGYEQYF. V and J are TRBV13 and TRBJ2-7; 7 bases line up with TRBD1. The CDR3 totals 13 residues. Per germline, CDR1 PRHDT and CDR2 FYEKMQ (reference sequence).

This clonotype was picked up many times. The chain couples TRBV14 to TRBJ1-1; tentatively, D is TRBD1 (5 bases). CDR1 and CDR2 from the germline V gene are SGHDN and FVKESK. V was clipped by 4 bases and J by 0 bases, with 9 bases between them. This CDR3 region has 14 residues. The CDR3 DNA sequence: TGTGCCAGCAGCCGGGGACCTTTGAACACTGAAGCTTTCTTT. Protein sequence: CASSRGPLNTEAFF.

This CDR3 reads CASSQDWGGDRSTDTQYF. Written as DNA, the CDR3 is TGCGCCAGCAGCCAAGATTGGGGAGGGGACAGGAGCACAGATACGCAGTATTTT. The chain is built from TRBV4-3 and TRBJ2-3; D is possibly TRBD1 (8 bases). CDR3 size: 18 residues. The germline gives CDR1 LGHNA, CDR2 YSLEER. The V gene lost 0 bases and the J gene lost 0 bases, with 16 bases spanning the gap.

This clonotype was counted many times. The chain joins TRBV7-9 to TRBJ1-4, with 10 bases lining up with TRBD1. Trimming removed 4 bases from V and 2 bases from J; junction bases left unmatched: 7. CDR1 is SEHNR, CDR2 FQNEAQ, per germline (reference sequence). CDR3 length: 17 amino acids. CDR3 nucleotides: TGTGCCAGCAGCTCCCGGGACAGGGGTCCGACTAATGAAAAACTGTTTTTT. This gives the protein CASSSRDRGPTNEKLFF. Full variable domain (missing parts from reference TRBV7-9 and TRBJ1-4): DTGVSQNPRHKITKRGQNVTFRCDPISEHNRLYWYRQTLGQGPEFLTYFQNEAQLEKSRLLSDRFSAERPKGSFSTLEIQRTEQGDSAMYLCASSSRDRGPTNEKLFFGSGTQLSVL.

This clonotype was detected only a few times. The V call is TRBV18, the J call TRBJ2-5; possibly TRBD2 for D (5 bases). CDR1 and CDR2 (germline): KGHSH, LQKENI. V was clipped by 3 bases and J by 1 base, with 15 bases between them. This CDR3 spans 16 amino acids. The CDR3 protein is CASSPLEGAFQETQYF. The DNA of the CDR3 is TGTGCCAGCTCACCGCTAGAGGGTGCCTTCCAAGAGACCCAGTACTTC.

The genes are TRBV29-1 and TRBJ2-5; 7 bases fit TRBD2. The CDR3 totals 14 residues. The V gene end was trimmed by 7 bases and the J gene end by 2 bases; junction bases not matched to a gene: 10. The germline CDR1 and CDR2 sequences are SQVTM and ANQGSEA. As DNA, the CDR3 is TGCAGCGCACGGGGGGTTTTCGGGCAAGAGACCCAGTACTTC. Translating gives CSARGVFGQETQYF.

Regarding this clonotype: It may be a read error: a sequence one base away is much more abundant. No conserved phenylalanine or tryptophan ends this CDR3, so it is likely a read error. This rearrangement joins TRBV28 to TRBJ1-5; D may be TRBD1 (5 bases). Trimming shortened V by 3 bases and J by 6 bases, and 12 bases separated the two germline ends. Germline loops: CDR1 MDHEN, CDR2 SYDVKM. The CDR3 totals 14 residues. CDR3 DNA: TGTGCCAGCAGTTTTGGCAGGGTCGGTCAGCCCCAGCATCTT. Its protein product is CASSFGRVGQPQHL.

The table lists this clonotype with a few counts. The chain has TRBV6-6 and TRBJ2-3, with TRBD2 matching over 11 bases. The CDR3 sequence is 15 residues long. Germline CDR1 MNHNY, CDR2 SVGAGI (reference sequence). J was trimmed by 6 bases and V by 1 base; bases with no gene match: 3. The CDR3 loop is CASSYLAGGRDTQYF. CDR3 DNA: TGTGCCAGCAGTTACTTAGCGGGGGGGCGCGATACGCAGTATTTT.

V and J are TRBV5-4 and TRBJ2-7; tentatively, D is TRBD2 (5 bases). The length of the CDR3 is 15 residues. Germline CDR1 is SGHNT and CDR2 is YYREEE (reference sequence). Trimming took off 1 base at V and 6 bases at J, with 17 bases between the two ends. In DNA, the CDR3 is TGTGCCAGCAGCTTGCGGGCGGGTTTCTTTGGCGAGCAGTACTTC. Its translation: CASSLRAGFFGEQYF.

This clonotype was counted only a few times. The chain has TRBV28 and TRBJ1-2; the D gene is possibly TRBD1 (5 bases). The V gene's germline CDR1 is MDHEN and CDR2 SYDVKM. This CDR3 has 13 residues. V was trimmed by 4 bases and J by 8 bases, leaving 14 bases between them. The CDR3 DNA sequence: TGTGCCAGCAGTTCAGGTTTTGGGGACGGCTACACCTTC. It translates to CASSSGFGDGYTF.

This clonotype was picked up a small number of times. The J gene is TRBJ2-1, the V gene TRBV5-1; possible D gene TRBD1, 5 bases. This CDR3 is 13 amino acids long. The V end was cut by 0 bases, the J end by 7 bases, with 8 bases between. Germline V CDR1 and CDR2: SGHRS, YFSETQ. The CDR3 DNA reads TGCGCCAGCAGCTTGGGGACAAAGAATGAGCAGTTCTTC. Its protein is CASSLGTKNEQFF.

In its sample, this clonotype was seen a few times. The chain carries TRBV18 and TRBJ2-1; 9 bases map to TRBD1. The CDR3 is made up of 16 amino acids. Germline CDR1 reads KGHSH; CDR2 reads LQKENI. Trimming took 2 bases from V and 4 from J; bases not matched to a gene: 6. The CDR3 sequence: CASSPGTGQSYNEQFF. DNA of the CDR3: TGTGCCAGCTCACCAGGGACAGGGCAATCTTACAATGAGCAGTTCTTC.

This clonotype has at least ten counts. The V and J genes are TRBV4-1 and TRBJ1-1, with TRBD1 matching 8 bases. Germline V gives CDR1 MGHRA, CDR2 YSYEKL. V gave up 5 bases and J gave up 3 bases; unmatched junction bases: 2. This CDR3 spans 13 amino acids. Written as DNA, the CDR3 is TGCGCCAGCAGCGCAGGGGGCTACACTGAAGCTTTCTTT. Its translation: CASSAGGYTEAFF.